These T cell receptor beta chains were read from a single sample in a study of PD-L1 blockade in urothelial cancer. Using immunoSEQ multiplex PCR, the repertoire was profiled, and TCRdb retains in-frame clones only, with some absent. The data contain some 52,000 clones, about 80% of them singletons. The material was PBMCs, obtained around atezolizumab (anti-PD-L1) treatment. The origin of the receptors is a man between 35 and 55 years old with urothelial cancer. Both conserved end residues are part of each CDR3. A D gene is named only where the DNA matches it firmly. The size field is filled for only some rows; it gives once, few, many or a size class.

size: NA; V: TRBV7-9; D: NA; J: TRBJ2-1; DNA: TGTGCCAGCACTTCAGATCCCCCCGGGACACTGAATGAGCAGTTCTTC; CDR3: CASTSDPPGTLNEQFF
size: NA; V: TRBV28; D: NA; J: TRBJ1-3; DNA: TGTGCCACCCGGCAGGGGATCCCTGGAAACACCATATATTTT; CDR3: CATRQGIPGNTIYF
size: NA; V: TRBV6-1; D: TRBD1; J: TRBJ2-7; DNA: TGTGCCACCCGACCCCTGACAGGGGCCCGTTACGAGCAGTACTTC; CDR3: CATRPLTGARYEQYF
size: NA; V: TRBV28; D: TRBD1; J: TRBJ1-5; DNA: TGTGCGACGGACAGGGTGAAACAGCCCCAGCATTTT; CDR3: CATDRVKQPQHF
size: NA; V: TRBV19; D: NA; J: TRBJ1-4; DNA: TGTGCCAGTAGTATGGAGGGGACTAATGAAAAACTGTTTTTT; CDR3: CASSMEGTNEKLFF
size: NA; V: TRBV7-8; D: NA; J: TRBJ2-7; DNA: TGTGCCAGCAGCCACGGGTTGTCGGCAGGGGGGTACGAGCAGTACTTC; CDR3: CASSHGLSAGGYEQYF
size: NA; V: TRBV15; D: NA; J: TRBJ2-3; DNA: TGTGCCACCAGCAGGACGAACTCCGGACTAAGAGGCACAGATACGCAGTATTTT; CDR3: CATSRTNSGLRGTDTQYF
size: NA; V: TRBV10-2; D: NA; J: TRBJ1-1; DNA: TGCGCCAGCAGTCGAGGGGAGGCCACTGAAGCTTTCTTT; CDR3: CASSRGEATEAFF
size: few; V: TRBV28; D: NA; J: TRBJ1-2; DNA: TGTGCCAGCAGATGGGGGACACCCTATGGCTACACCTTC; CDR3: CASRWGTPYGYTF
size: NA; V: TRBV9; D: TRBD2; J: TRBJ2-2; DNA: TGTGCCAGCAGCGCCCATGGGACTAGCGGGGGAACCGGGGAGCTGTTTTTT; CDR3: CASSAHGTSGGTGELFF
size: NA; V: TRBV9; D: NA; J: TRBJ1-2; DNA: TGTGCCAGCAGCTTCTCTGCAGCGGGCAACTATGGCTACACCTTC; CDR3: CASSFSAAGNYGYTF
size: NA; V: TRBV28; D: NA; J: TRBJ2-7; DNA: TGTGCCAGCACTATTCGGCAGGGGAAGAACGAGCAGTACTTC; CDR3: CASTIRQGKNEQYF
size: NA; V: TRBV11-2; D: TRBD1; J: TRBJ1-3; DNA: TGTGCCAGCAGCTTACCGTGGGGACAGAGAAACACCATATATTTT; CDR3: CASSLPWGQRNTIYF
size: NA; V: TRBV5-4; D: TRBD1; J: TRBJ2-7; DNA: TGTGCCAGCAGCTTGGAGGGGCACAGGGGGCTTCTAGTCTACGAGCAGTACTTC; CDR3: CASSLEGHRGLLVYEQYF
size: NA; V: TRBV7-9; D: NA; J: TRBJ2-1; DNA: TGTGCCAGCAGACATAACCCGCTAGGAGGTTTCAATGAGCAGTTCTTC; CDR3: CASRHNPLGGFNEQFF
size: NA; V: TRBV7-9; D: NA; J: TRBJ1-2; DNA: TGTGCCAGCAGCGACAGTAACTATGGCTACACCTTC; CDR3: CASSDSNYGYTF
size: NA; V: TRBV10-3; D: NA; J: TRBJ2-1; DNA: TGTGCCATCAGTGAGGCGGCTGGATCCTACAATGAGCAGTTCTTC; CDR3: CAISEAAGSYNEQFF
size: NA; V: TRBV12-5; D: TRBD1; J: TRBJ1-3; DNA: TGTGCTAGTGGGAGACAGGGAGGAAACACCATATATTTT; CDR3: CASGRQGGNTIYF
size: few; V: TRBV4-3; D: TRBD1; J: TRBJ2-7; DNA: TGCGCCAGCAGCCAAGTTAGACAGGGCGGTTACGAGCAGTACTTC; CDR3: CASSQVRQGGYEQYF
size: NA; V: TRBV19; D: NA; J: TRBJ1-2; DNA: TGTGCCAGTAGTACTCCCCCGGCAGGTACCTATGGCTACACCTTC; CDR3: CASSTPPAGTYGYTF
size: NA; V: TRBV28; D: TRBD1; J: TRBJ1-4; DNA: TGTGCCAGCAATCAAGAGACGACAGGGGCCCCGGAAAAACTGTTTTTT; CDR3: CASNQETTGAPEKLFF
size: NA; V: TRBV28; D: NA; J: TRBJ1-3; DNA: TGTGCCAGCAGTTTTAGCGCTCCTGGAAACACCATATATTTT; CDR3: CASSFSAPGNTIYF
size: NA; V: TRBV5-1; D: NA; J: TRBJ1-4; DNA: TGCGCCAGCAGCTTGTTAGGACAAGATGAAAAACTGTTTTTT; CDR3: CASSLLGQDEKLFF
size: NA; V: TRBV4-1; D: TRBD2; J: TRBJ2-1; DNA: TGCGCCAGCAGCCAGAGAGCGGGAGGGCCCAGGAATGAGCAGTTCTTC; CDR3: CASSQRAGGPRNEQFF
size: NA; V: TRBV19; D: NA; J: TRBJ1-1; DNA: TGTGCCAGTAGCCTAGCCGGGAACACTGAAGCTTTCTTT; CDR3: CASSLAGNTEAFF
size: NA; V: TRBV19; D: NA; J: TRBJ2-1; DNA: TGTGCCAGTAGTATAGATGGGACAAACGGGAATGAGCAGTTCTTC; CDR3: CASSIDGTNGNEQFF
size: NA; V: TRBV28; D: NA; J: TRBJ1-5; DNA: TGTGCCAGCAGACCTTCCTTCTCGGGGGGCATGCAGCCCCAGCATTTT; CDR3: CASRPSFSGGMQPQHF
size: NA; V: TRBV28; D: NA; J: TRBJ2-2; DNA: TGTGCCAGCAGTAGGGGTACCGGGGAGCTGTTTTTT; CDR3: CASSRGTGELFF
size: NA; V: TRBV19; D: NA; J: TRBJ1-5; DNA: TGTGCCAGTAAACCAACGTACGGGGGGCTGAGCAATCAGCCCCAGCATTTT; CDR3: CASKPTYGGLSNQPQHF
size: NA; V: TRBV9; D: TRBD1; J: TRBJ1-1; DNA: TGTGCCAGCAGAGGGGACAGGGGGCTGGGCGACACTGAAGCTTTCTTT; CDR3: CASRGDRGLGDTEAFF
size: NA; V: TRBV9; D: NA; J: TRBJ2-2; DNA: TGTGCCAGCAGCCCCGGAGTAGCGGAGGGCACCGGGGAGCTGTTTTTT; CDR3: CASSPGVAEGTGELFF
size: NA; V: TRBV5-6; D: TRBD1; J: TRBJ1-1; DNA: TGTGCCAGCAGAAAAACAGGGGGCATGGACACTGAAGCTTTCTTT; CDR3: CASRKTGGMDTEAFF
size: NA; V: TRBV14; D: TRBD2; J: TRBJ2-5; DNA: TGTGCCAGCAGCCAAGACGTCCTAGCGGGAGGGGAGACCCAGTACTTC; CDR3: CASSQDVLAGGETQYF